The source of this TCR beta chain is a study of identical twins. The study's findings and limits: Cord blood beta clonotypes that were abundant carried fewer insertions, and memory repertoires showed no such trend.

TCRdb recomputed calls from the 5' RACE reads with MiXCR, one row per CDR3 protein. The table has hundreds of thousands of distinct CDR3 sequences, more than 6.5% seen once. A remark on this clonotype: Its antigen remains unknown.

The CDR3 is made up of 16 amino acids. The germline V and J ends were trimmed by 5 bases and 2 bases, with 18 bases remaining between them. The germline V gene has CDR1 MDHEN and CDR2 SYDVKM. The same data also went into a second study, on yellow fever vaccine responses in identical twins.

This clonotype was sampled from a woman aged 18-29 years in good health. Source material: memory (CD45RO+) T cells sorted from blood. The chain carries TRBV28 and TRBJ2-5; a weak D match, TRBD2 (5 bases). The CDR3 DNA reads TGTGCCAGCAGTCCCCTCGGCCGGGGTGATCAAGAGACCCAGTACTTC. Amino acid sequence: CASSPLGRGDQETQYF.